This passage covers 2 T cell receptor beta chains from one sample sequenced in a study of quantifying T cell responses using KT2 cells. Background on the study: Reverse transcription used primers in the TCR alpha and beta constant regions.

A single-stranded UMI oligo with SP2 sequence was ligated to cDNA 3' ends. An equimolar mix of RC1.1 and RC1.2 primed the beta chain across TRBC1 and TRBC2. Each CDR3 protein gets one entry after TCRdb re-called the UMI-ligation and nested PCR reads with MiXCR. The sample consists of tens of thousands of distinct CDR3 sequences, 6% to 8% of them appearing once. Sequencing input: PBMCs spiked with cells of the T cell clone KT2. The receptor source for this set is a human donor.

This clonotype showed up many times. The J gene is TRBJ2-5, the V gene TRBV2; TRBD1 aligns across 7 bases. The trim removed 2 bases at V and 2 bases at J, leaving 2 bases unmatched. The CDR3 has 14 residues. Germline V gene sequence: CDR1 SNHLY, CDR2 FYNNEI. CDR3 sequence (DNA): TGTGCCAGCAGTGAAACCAGGGGGCAAGAGACCCAGTACTTC. This sequence encodes CASSETRGQETQYF.

A remark on this clonotype: This may be a read error: a much more frequent sequence differs by one nucleotide. The DNA for the CDR3 is TGCGCCAGCAGCCCCCGACAGACTAAGGACACTGAAGCTTTCTTT. This gives the protein CASSPRQTKDTEAFF. The chain uses TRBV5-1 and TRBJ1-1; a possible D gene is TRBD1 (5 bases). The CDR3 spans 15 residues. Trimming took off 4 bases at V and 3 bases at J, with 16 bases between the two ends. CDR1 and CDR2 from the germline V gene are SGHRS and YFSETQ.